Below, 20 T cell receptor beta chains from the same sample are listed, as sequenced in a study of identical twins. TCRdb re-called the 5' RACE reads through MiXCR, storing one row per CDR3 protein. The profile shows around 1.7 million distinct CDR3 sequences, roughly a third of them singletons. Sequencing used cord blood. These receptors originate from a newborn girl in good health.

Concerning this clonotype itself: A clone one base away is much larger, so this may be a read error. The rearrangement uses TRBV6-2 or TRBV6-3 and TRBJ2-7; 11 bases are shared with TRBD2. This CDR3 contains 17 residues. Germline V gene lookup returns CDR1 MNHEY and CDR2 SVGEGT. This CDR3 is CASSYVTSGTITYEHYF. The CDR3 DNA reads TGTGCCAGCAGTTACGTGACTAGCGGGACGATTACCTACGAGCACTACTTC.

The gene calls are TRBV14 and TRBJ2-7; D remains unclear. This CDR3 has 15 residues. Germline V lookup: CDR1 SGHDN, CDR2 FVKESK. Trimming cost V 0 bases and J 0 bases, with 9 bases left between them. The CDR3 loop reads CASSQDLDNSYEQYF. The CDR3 coding sequence is TGTGCCAGCAGCCAAGATCTAGACAACTCCTACGAGCAGTACTTC.

This clonotype turned up a few times. The chain has TRBV20-1 and TRBJ1-6, with D unclear. The germline gives CDR1 DFQATT, CDR2 SNEGSKA (reference sequence). This CDR3 has 13 amino acids. V was pared by 3 bases and J by 13 bases, with 16 bases between. The CDR3 sequence: CSARALPLIPLHF. The CDR3 nucleotides read TGCAGTGCTAGGGCCTTACCCCTGATTCCCCTCCACTTT.

A few counts support this clonotype. V usage is TRBV2 and J usage is TRBJ2-1; no firm D call. The CDR3 loop spans 15 amino acids. V was shortened by 7 bases and J by 0 bases, with 13 bases between the two germline ends. Germline V gives CDR1 SNHLY, CDR2 FYNNEI. The CDR3 DNA reads as TGTGCCAGCAAGGTGGGCGGTGTCTCCTACAATGAGCAGTTCTTC. Protein sequence: CASKVGGVSYNEQFF.

In its sample, this clonotype was seen a few times. The chain is built from TRBV6-1 and TRBJ1-1, with no clear D. The germline V and J ends were trimmed by 2 bases and 1 base, with 5 bases remaining between them. CDR1 MNHNS and CDR2 SASEGT come from the germline V gene. CDR3 length: 13 amino acids. In DNA form, the CDR3 reads TGTGCCAGCAGTGAATCTCAGAACACTGAAGCTTTCTTT. Its translation: CASSESQNTEAFF.

The chain is built from TRBV7-2 and TRBJ1-5; maybe TRBD1 (5 bases). The CDR3 contains 15 residues. Germline-derived CDR1 and CDR2 are SGHTA and FQGNSA. V was trimmed by 3 bases and J by 4 bases, leaving 13 bases between them. The CDR3 loop is CASSFRGLGNQPQHF. CDR3 coding DNA: TGTGCCAGCAGCTTTCGGGGGTTAGGGAATCAGCCCCAGCATTTT.

This clonotype was found a few times. The J gene is TRBJ2-4, the V gene TRBV12-3 or TRBV12-4; maybe TRBD1 (6 bases). V was cut by 1 base and J by 0 bases, with 13 bases left in between. This CDR3 has 17 residues. As DNA, the CDR3 is TGTGCCAGCAGTTTAGGTCCAGACAGGCTAGCCAAAAACATTCAGTACTTC. Translating it yields CASSLGPDRLAKNIQYF.

Turning to this clonotype: The junction departs from the called germline gene at one end, perhaps through a read error. The J gene is TRBJ2-1, the V gene TRBV30, with 9 nucleotides matching TRBD2. The CDR3 covers 14 residues. Germline CDR1 is GTSNPN and CDR2 is SVGIG (reference sequence). The CDR3 spells CAWSSGGLYNEQFF. DNA for the CDR3: TGCGCCTGGAGTAGCGGGGGCCTTTACAATGAGCAGTTCTTC.

This chain connects TRBV5-5 to TRBJ2-3; D not resolved. The CDR3 consists of 13 residues. Trimming removed 5 bases at V and 4 bases at J, with 11 bases between. Germline V gene data show CDR1 as SGHKS and CDR2 as YYEKEE (reference sequence). The CDR3 reads CASSIGSPDTQYF. The CDR3 nucleotides read TGTGCCAGCAGTATTGGTTCTCCAGATACGCAGTATTTT.

V gene TRBV10-3 combines with J gene TRBJ2-1; 7 positions match TRBD1. Unmatched junction bases numbered 7, after V lost 2 bases and J lost 0 bases. This CDR3 spans 17 amino acids. CDR1 is ENHRY and CDR2 is SYGVKD in the germline V gene. In DNA, the CDR3 is TGTGCCATCAGTGAGATTAGGGGGCCCAGCTCCTACAATGAGCAGTTCTTC. As protein: CAISEIRGPSSYNEQFF.

This chain connects TRBV10-3 to TRBJ1-1; D call uncertain. V lost 0 bases and J 1 base, leaving 6 bases between the germline ends. Germline values: CDR1 ENHRY, CDR2 SYGVKD. The CDR3 covers 14 residues. CDR3 in amino acids: CAISESTQNTEAFF. The CDR3 DNA reads as TGTGCCATCAGTGAGTCGACACAGAACACTGAAGCTTTCTTT.

The chain recombines TRBV12-3 or TRBV12-4 with TRBJ2-1; no firm D call. V lost 3 bases to trimming and J lost 6 bases, with 12 bases between them. The CDR3 spans 14 residues. The CDR3 region has the DNA TGTGCCAGCAGTTTGGCCCCAGGCTGCAATGAGCAGTTCTTC. Its protein is CASSLAPGCNEQFF.

Comments on this clonotype: The germline gene is not matched at one end of the junction; a read error may be the cause. The chain joins TRBV4-1 to TRBJ1-4, with 7 bases lining up with TRBD1. This CDR3 contains 16 residues. Germline CDR1 is MGHRA and CDR2 is YSYEKL. DNA for the CDR3: TGCGCCAGCAGCCAATTTCCCGGACAGGCGGGTGAAAAGCTGTTTTTT. It translates to CASSQFPGQAGEKLFF.

V is TRBV5-1 and J is TRBJ2-2, with D unresolved. V lost 2 bases and J lost 7, with 9 bases in between. Germline V gene data show CDR1 as SGHRS and CDR2 as YFSETQ. The CDR3 contains 13 residues. CDR3: CASSFEGIGELFF. CDR3 nucleotide sequence: TGCGCCAGCAGCTTTGAAGGGATCGGGGAGCTGTTTTTT.

V is TRBV29-1 and J is TRBJ2-5; D gene unclear. Germline V gene lookup returns CDR1 SQVTM and CDR2 ANQGSEA. CDR3 length: 13 amino acids. The V gene lost 1 base and the J gene lost 4 bases, with 10 bases spanning the gap. The DNA for the CDR3 is TGCAGCGTTGAAGGGGCGGTACGAGAGACCCAGTACTTC. Its protein is CSVEGAVRETQYF.

This chain joins TRBV19 and TRBJ1-5; D ambiguous. From germline, CDR1 is LNHDA and CDR2 SQIVND (reference sequence). V dropped 5 bases and J dropped 3 bases, with 17 bases sitting between them. The CDR3 covers 16 residues. CDR3 sequence: CASSFGEGLFNQPQHF. The DNA of the CDR3 is TGTGCCAGTAGTTTCGGTGAGGGCCTATTCAATCAGCCCCAGCATTTT.

The chain employs TRBV5-1 and TRBJ2-1, with 7 positions matching TRBD2. The J call could be wrong; TRBJ2-7 is a better fit for the DNA end. The CDR3 is 16 amino acids. Looked up from germline, CDR1 is SGHRS and CDR2 is YFSETQ. The CDR3 DNA reads as TGCGCCAGCAGCTTGGGGTGGCGGGAGACCTACAATGAGCAGTACTTC. Protein sequence: CASSLGWRETYNEQYF.

This clonotype showed up just a few times. The chain couples TRBV12-3 or TRBV12-4 to TRBJ2-1; no reliable D call. The tail of the sequence fits TRBJ2-7 better, so the J call may be wrong. The CDR3 runs 13 residues. The DNA for the CDR3 is TGTGCCAGCAGGTCTTATACTTACAATGAGCAGTACTTC. Amino acids: CASRSYTYNEQYF.

The rearrangement uses TRBV6-1 and TRBJ1-2; D is unresolved. The ends were cut back, 2 bases at V and 2 bases at J, with 6 bases in the middle. The CDR3 length is 13 residues. CDR1 and CDR2 from the germline V gene are MNHNS and SASEGT. The CDR3 sequence: CASSEIGNYGYTF. DNA of the CDR3: TGTGCCAGCAGTGAAATCGGGAACTATGGCTACACCTTC.

This clonotype has more than one count but fewer than ten. The chain combines TRBV7-9 with TRBJ1-2, with D unclear. The length of the CDR3 is 14 residues. Between the trimmed V and J ends, which lost 5 bases and 0 bases, there was a span of 10 bases. Per the germline V gene, CDR1 is SEHNR and CDR2 is FQNEAQ (reference sequence). The CDR3, as DNA: TGTGCCAGCAGCGCATGGGCCTCTAACTATGGCTACACCTTC. Its translation is CASSAWASNYGYTF.